The 19 T cell receptor beta chains reported below all come from one sample, sequenced in a study of response to subunit inactivated influenza vaccine. TCRdb used MiXCR to reprocess the RT-PCR reads, holding one entry per CDR3 protein. The repertoire has about 780,000 distinct CDR3 sequences, roughly 18% of them found once; the top ten carry about 11%. Here the sequenced sample was PBMCs from blood, taken roughly 5 days after vaccination. These receptors all stem from a man aged 50-59 years who received an inactivated influenza vaccine.

This clonotype was seen a handful of times. The chain couples TRBV5-6 to TRBJ2-7; D uncertain. Trimming pared 1 base from V and 7 bases from J, leaving 12 bases between. CDR3 length: 13 residues. Germline V gives CDR1 SGHDT, CDR2 YYEEEE. The CDR3 reads CASSLLMGKEQYF. The CDR3 DNA reads as TGTGCCAGCAGCTTGTTGATGGGGAAGGAGCAGTACTTC.

This chain links TRBV28 with TRBJ1-6; D ambiguous. V gave up 7 bases and J gave up 5 bases, with 6 bases separating them. The CDR3 extends over 12 amino acids. Looked up from germline, CDR1 is MDHEN and CDR2 is SYDVKM. For the CDR3, the DNA is TGTGCCAGCAAAGGGAATAATTCACCCCTCCACTTT. This encodes CASKGNNSPLHF.

The chain is built from TRBV9 and TRBJ2-5; 8 bases map to TRBD1. The germline V gene has CDR1 SGDLS and CDR2 YYNGEE. The trim removed 3 bases at V and 4 bases at J, leaving 8 bases unmatched. The length of the CDR3 is 15 residues. The CDR3 loop is CASSGQNRGRETQYF. In nucleotides, the CDR3 is TGTGCCAGCAGCGGACAGAACAGGGGGAGAGAGACCCAGTACTTC.

This clonotype was found a few times. As DNA, the CDR3 is TGTGCCAGCAGTTTTTTGTTTCTGGAAATCACAGATACGCAGTATTTT. It yields the protein CASSFLFLEITDTQYF. V gene TRBV28 combines with J gene TRBJ2-3, with D uncertain. This CDR3 is built from 16 residues. Germline lookup yields CDR1 MDHEN and CDR2 SYDVKM. The V end was cut by 3 bases, the J end by 2 bases, with 15 bases between.

The V gene is TRBV29-1, the J gene TRBJ2-7; 10 bases are shared with TRBD1. The germline CDR1 and CDR2 sequences are SQVTM and ANQGSEA. J gave up 3 bases and V 3 bases, and 5 bases lay outside the gene matches. The CDR3 loop spans 14 amino acids. The CDR3 is CSVERQGANYEQYF. Written as DNA, the CDR3 is TGCAGCGTTGAGCGACAGGGGGCCAACTACGAGCAGTACTTC.

V is TRBV20-1 and J is TRBJ1-2; D is undetermined. Germline-derived CDR1 and CDR2 are DFQATT and SNEGSKA (reference sequence). This CDR3 has 14 amino acids. Trimming left V 4 bases short and J 1 base short, with 13 bases between. The CDR3 DNA reads TGCAGTGCTATGAAGCAGAGTAGTAACTATGGCTACACCTTC. This encodes CSAMKQSSNYGYTF.

This clonotype appeared a few times. DNA for the CDR3: TGTGCCAGCAGCCAAGTCCGACGTACTAGCGGGTTTGGGAATGAGCAGTTCTTC. Translating gives CASSQVRRTSGFGNEQFF. The rearrangement links TRBV3-1 to TRBJ2-1, with 9 nucleotides matching TRBD2. The germline V gene has CDR1 LGHDT and CDR2 YNNKEL (reference sequence). V lost 1 base to trimming and J lost 7 bases; unmatched junction nucleotides: 14. The CDR3 consists of 18 residues.

This clonotype has more than one count but fewer than ten. This chain's CDR3 is CASSEGQVSYGYTF. The DNA of the CDR3 is TGTGCCAGCAGTGAAGGACAGGTCAGCTATGGCTACACCTTC. The genes are TRBV2 and TRBJ1-2, with a tentative D call TRBD1 (6 bases). Trimming pared 1 base from V and 4 bases from J, leaving 10 bases between. Germline CDR1 is SNHLY and CDR2 is FYNNEI. The CDR3 consists of 14 residues.

This clonotype turned up a few times. This sequence joins TRBV5-4 and TRBJ2-3; 12 bases align to TRBD1. J lost 6 bases, V lost 4 bases, and 6 bases had no gene match. The CDR3 extends over 15 amino acids. Germline assignment: CDR1 SGHNT and CDR2 YYREEE (reference sequence). The CDR3 sequence: CASSHGTGGKDTQYF. CDR3 sequence (DNA): TGTGCCAGCAGCCACGGGACAGGGGGCAAGGATACGCAGTATTTT.

The rearrangement uses TRBV7-2 and TRBJ2-1, with a possible D match to TRBD2 (5 bases). This CDR3 contains 13 residues. Germline assignment: CDR1 SGHTA and CDR2 FQGNSA. The V and J ends lost 4 bases and 6 bases respectively, with 10 bases between them. The CDR3 here is CASSSLGGNEQFF. The CDR3 DNA is TGTGCCAGCAGCTCCCTAGGAGGCAATGAGCAGTTCTTC.

This clonotype has a handful of counts. This chain links TRBV5-1 with TRBJ1-1, with D unresolved. Per germline, CDR1 SGHRS and CDR2 YFSETQ. With 2 bases removed from V and 7 bases from J, the gap between germline ends came to 12 bases. The CDR3 runs 13 residues. CDR3 nucleotides: TGCGCCAGCAGCTTCAGGACGAACGATGAAGCTTTCTTT. Its translation: CASSFRTNDEAFF.

This clonotype was seen a handful of times. The J gene is TRBJ2-7, the V gene TRBV25-1; a weak D match, TRBD2 (5 bases). The germline gives CDR1 MGHDK, CDR2 SYGVNS. This CDR3 spans 14 amino acids. V was clipped by 2 bases and J by 2 bases, with 10 bases between them. CDR3 sequence reads: CASSERGSTYEQYF. In DNA form, the CDR3 reads TGTGCCAGCAGTGAACGCGGGTCCACCTACGAGCAGTACTTC.

The chain links TRBV7-6 to TRBJ2-7; TRBD2 might be the D (6 bases). Germline V gives CDR1 SGHVS, CDR2 FNYEAQ. The CDR3 spans 15 residues. The germline V and J ends were trimmed by 5 bases and 0 bases, with 14 bases remaining between them. CDR3 residues: CASSPGDALSYEQYF. The CDR3 coding sequence is TGTGCCAGCAGCCCGGGGGACGCTCTCTCCTACGAGCAGTACTTC.

This clonotype was observed a few times. The gene calls are TRBV4-1 and TRBJ2-6; no clear D. This CDR3 is 15 amino acids long. Trimming pared 4 bases from V and 3 bases from J, leaving 10 bases between. Germline V gives CDR1 MGHRA, CDR2 YSYEKL. Written as DNA, the CDR3 is TGCGCCAGCAGCCTGGGGATTATTGGGGCCAACGTCCTGACTTTC. Translated, it gives CASSLGIIGANVLTF.

J is TRBJ2-5 and V is TRBV27; a possible D gene is TRBD2 (6 bases). CDR3 length: 15 amino acids. Germline loops: CDR1 MNHEY, CDR2 SMNVEV (reference sequence). V was clipped by 6 bases and J by 7 bases, with 21 bases between them. The CDR3: CASRPMGGGQGTQYF. CDR3 nucleotide sequence: TGTGCCAGCAGGCCGATGGGGGGAGGCCAGGGGACCCAGTACTTC.

The rearrangement links TRBV2 to TRBJ2-5; 12 positions agree with TRBD2. Germline lookup yields CDR1 SNHLY and CDR2 FYNNEI. The CDR3 covers 15 residues. V was pared by 4 bases and J by 7 bases, with 7 bases of the junction left unmatched. The CDR3 spells CASSATSGGTGTQYF. The CDR3 coding sequence is TGTGCCAGCAGTGCCACTAGCGGGGGGACAGGGACCCAGTACTTC.

The chain carries TRBV5-1 and TRBJ2-5; D is possibly TRBD1 (6 bases). The CDR3 extends over 17 amino acids. Germline assignment: CDR1 SGHRS and CDR2 YFSETQ. V lost 0 bases and J lost 0, with 15 bases in between. The CDR3, as DNA: TGCGCCAGCAGCTTGGCCCGAGCAGGGGAGTACCAAGAGACCCAGTACTTC. It is translated as CASSLARAGEYQETQYF.

This clonotype was seen a handful of times. Written as DNA, the CDR3 is TGTGCCAGCAGTGAAGCCTCAGAACTAGCGGTTCGGGATACGCAGTATTTT. This translates into CASSEASELAVRDTQYF. The V and J genes are TRBV6-1 and TRBJ2-3; 8 bases fit TRBD2. Per germline, CDR1 MNHNS and CDR2 SASEGT. The ends lost 0 bases at V and 6 bases at J; junction bases unmatched: 11. The CDR3 runs 17 residues.

This clonotype was recorded a few times. J is TRBJ1-3 and V is TRBV28; D gene unclear. The germline V gene has CDR1 MDHEN and CDR2 SYDVKM. The CDR3 has 16 residues. V shed 5 bases and J shed 0 bases, with 14 bases lying between them. This chain's CDR3 is CASSPPDGYSGNTIYF. The DNA of the CDR3 is TGTGCCAGCAGTCCCCCGGACGGATACTCTGGAAACACCATATATTTT.